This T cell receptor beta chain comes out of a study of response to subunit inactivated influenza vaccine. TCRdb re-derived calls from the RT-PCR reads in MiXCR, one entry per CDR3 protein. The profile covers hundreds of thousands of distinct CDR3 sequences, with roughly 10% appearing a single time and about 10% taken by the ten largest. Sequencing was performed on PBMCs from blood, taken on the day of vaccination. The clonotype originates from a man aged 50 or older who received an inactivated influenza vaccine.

CDR3: CASSLGFFGKNIQYF. In nucleotides, the CDR3 is TGTGCCAGCAGTTTAGGGTTCTTCGGCAAAAACATTCAGTACTTC. The chain links TRBV12-3 or TRBV12-4 to TRBJ2-4; D not certain. V lost 1 base to trimming and J lost 3 bases, with 10 bases between them. The CDR3 is made up of 15 amino acids.